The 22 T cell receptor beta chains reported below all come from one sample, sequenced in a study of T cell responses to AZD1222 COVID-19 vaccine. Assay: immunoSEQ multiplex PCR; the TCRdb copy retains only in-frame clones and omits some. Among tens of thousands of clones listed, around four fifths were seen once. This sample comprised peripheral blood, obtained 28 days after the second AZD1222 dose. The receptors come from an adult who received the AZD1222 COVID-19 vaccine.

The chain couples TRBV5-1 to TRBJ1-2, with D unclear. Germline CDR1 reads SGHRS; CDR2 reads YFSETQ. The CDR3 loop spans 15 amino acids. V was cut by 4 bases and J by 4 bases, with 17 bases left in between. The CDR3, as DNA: TGCGCCAGCAGCGGGATGAACGACGGCGTCTATGGCTACACCTTC. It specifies CASSGMNDGVYGYTF.

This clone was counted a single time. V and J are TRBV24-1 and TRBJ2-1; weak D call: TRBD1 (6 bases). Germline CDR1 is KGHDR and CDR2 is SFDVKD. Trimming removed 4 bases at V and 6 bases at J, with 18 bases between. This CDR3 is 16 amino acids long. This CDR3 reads CATSDRGHPFGNEQFF. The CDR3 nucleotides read TGTGCCACCAGTGACCGGGGACACCCCTTCGGCAATGAGCAGTTCTTC.

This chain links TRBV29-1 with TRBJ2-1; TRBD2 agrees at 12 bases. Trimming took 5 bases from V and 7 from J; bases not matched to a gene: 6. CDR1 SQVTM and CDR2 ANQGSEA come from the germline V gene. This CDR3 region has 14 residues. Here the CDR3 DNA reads TGCAGCGTTCTTCTAGCGGGAGGGCCAAATGAGCAGTTCTTC. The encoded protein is CSVLLAGGPNEQFF.

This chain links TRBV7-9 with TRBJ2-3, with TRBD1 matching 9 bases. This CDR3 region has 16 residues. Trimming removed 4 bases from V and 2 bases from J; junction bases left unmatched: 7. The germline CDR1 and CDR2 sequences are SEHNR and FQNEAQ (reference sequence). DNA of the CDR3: TGTGCCAGCAGCTCCTGGACAGGGGCCTACACAGATACGCAGTATTTT. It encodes CASSSWTGAYTDTQYF.

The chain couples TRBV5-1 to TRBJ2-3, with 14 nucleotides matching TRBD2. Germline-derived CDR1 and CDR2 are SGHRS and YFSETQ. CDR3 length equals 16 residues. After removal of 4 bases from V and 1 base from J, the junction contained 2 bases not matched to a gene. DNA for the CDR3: TGCGCCAGCAGCACGGGACTAGCGGGGGGCACAGATACGCAGTATTTT. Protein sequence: CASSTGLAGGTDTQYF.

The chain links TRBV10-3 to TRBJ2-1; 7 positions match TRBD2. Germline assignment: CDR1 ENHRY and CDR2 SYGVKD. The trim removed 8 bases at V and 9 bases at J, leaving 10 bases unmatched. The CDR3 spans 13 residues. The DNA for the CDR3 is TGTGCCATCGGAGGGGAGGGGCTAGGTGAGCAGTTCTTC. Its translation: CAIGGEGLGEQFF.

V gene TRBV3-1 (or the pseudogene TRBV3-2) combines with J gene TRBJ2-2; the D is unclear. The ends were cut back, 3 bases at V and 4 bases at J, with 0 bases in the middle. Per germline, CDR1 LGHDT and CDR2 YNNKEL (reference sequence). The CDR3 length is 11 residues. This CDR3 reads CASSHTGELFF. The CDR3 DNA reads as TGTGCCAGCAGCCACACCGGGGAGCTGTTTTTT.

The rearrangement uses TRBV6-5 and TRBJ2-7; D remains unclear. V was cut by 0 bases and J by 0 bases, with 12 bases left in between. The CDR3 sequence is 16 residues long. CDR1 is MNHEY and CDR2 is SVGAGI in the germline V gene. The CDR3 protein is CASSYSGSTASYEQYF. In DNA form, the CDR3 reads TGTGCCAGCAGTTACTCTGGCTCCACTGCCTCCTACGAGCAGTACTTC.

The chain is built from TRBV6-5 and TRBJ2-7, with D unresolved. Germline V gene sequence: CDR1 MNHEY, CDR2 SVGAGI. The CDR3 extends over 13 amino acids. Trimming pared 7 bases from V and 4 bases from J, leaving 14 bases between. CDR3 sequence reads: CASTPRVLYEQYF. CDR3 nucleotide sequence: TGTGCCAGCACCCCCCGGGTGCTTTACGAGCAGTACTTC.

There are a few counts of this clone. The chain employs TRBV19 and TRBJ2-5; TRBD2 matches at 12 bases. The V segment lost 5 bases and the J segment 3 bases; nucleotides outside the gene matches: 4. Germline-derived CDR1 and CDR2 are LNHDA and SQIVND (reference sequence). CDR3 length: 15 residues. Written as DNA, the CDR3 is TGTGCCAGTAGTGTATGGACTAGCGGGGAAGAGACCCAGTACTTC. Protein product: CASSVWTSGEETQYF. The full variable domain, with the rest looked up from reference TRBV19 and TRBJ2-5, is DGGITQSPKYLFRKEGQNVTLSCEQNLNHDAMYWYRQDPGQGLRLIYYSQIVNDFQKGDIAEGYSVSREKKESFPLTVTSAQKNPTAFYLCASSVWTSGEETQYFGPGTRLLVL.

CDR3 sequence (DNA): TGTGCCAGCAGTTACCTACCGACAGGGGCCTATGGCTACACCTTC. Residues: CASSYLPTGAYGYTF. The rearrangement links TRBV6-5 to TRBJ1-2; 8 bases fit TRBD1. The V gene end was trimmed by 2 bases and the J gene end by 4 bases; junction bases not matched to a gene: 6. Germline V gene lookup returns CDR1 MNHEY and CDR2 SVGAGI. The CDR3 runs 15 residues.

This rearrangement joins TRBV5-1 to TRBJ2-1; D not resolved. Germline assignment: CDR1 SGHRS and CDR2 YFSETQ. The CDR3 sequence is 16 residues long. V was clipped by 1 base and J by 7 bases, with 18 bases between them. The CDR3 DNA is TGCGCCAGCAGCTTGAGGCGTTCTGAACTCGGGAATGAGCAGTTCTTC. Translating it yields CASSLRRSELGNEQFF.

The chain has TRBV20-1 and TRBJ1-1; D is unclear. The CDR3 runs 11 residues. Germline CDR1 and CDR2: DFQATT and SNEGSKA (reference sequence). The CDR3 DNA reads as TGCAGGGGTTCAGAGAACACTGAAGCTTTCTTT. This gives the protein CRGSENTEAFF.

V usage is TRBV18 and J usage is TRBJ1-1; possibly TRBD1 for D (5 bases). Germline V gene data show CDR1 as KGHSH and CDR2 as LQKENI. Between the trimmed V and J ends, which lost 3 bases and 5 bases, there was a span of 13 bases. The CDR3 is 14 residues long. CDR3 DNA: TGTGCCAGCTCACCGCCGGGTTGGGGGACTGAAGCTTTCTTT. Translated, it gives CASSPPGWGTEAFF.

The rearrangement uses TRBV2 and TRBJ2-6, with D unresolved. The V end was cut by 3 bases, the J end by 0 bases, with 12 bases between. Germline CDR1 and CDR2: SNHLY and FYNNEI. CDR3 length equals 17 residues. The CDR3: CASSEWRRSSGANVLTF. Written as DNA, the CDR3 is TGTGCCAGCAGTGAGTGGCGGAGAAGCTCTGGGGCCAACGTCCTGACTTTC.

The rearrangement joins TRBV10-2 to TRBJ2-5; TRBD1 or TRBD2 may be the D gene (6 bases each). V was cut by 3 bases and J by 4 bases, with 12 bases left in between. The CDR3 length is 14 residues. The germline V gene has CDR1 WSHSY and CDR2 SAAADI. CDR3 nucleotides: TGCGCCAGCAGTGACAGGGGAGGTGGAGAGACCCAGTACTTC. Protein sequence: CASSDRGGGETQYF.

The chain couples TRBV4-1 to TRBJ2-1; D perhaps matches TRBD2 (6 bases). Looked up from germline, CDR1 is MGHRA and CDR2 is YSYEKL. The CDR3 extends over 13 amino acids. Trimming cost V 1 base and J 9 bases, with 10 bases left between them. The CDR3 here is CASSQGIAVEQFF. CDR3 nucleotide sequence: TGCGCCAGCAGCCAAGGGATAGCGGTTGAGCAGTTCTTC.

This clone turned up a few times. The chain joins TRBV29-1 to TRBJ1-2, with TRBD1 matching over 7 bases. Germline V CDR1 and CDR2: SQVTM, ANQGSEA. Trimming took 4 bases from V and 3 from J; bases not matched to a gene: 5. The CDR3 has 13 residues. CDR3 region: CSVVWQGDYGYTF. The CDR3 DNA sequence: TGCAGCGTTGTATGGCAGGGGGACTATGGCTACACCTTC.

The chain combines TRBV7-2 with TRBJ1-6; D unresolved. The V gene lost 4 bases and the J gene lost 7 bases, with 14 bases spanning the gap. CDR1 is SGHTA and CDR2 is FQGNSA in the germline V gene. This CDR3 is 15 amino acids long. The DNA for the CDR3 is TGTGCCAGCAGCTCCCCGATCTTAAGAAATTCACCCCTCCACTTT. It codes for CASSSPILRNSPLHF.

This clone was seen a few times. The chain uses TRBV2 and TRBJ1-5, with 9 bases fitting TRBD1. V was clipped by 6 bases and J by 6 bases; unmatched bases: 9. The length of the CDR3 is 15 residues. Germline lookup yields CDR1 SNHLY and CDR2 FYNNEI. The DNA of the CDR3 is TGTGCCAGCAGGCAGGGGGACAGGGTCGGTCAGCCCCAGCATTTT. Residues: CASRQGDRVGQPQHF.

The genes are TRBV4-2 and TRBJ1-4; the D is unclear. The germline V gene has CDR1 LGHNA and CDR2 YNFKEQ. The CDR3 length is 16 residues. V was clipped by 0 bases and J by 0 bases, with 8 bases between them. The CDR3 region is CASSQDLTATNEKLFF. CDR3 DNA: TGTGCCAGCAGCCAAGATTTGACGGCAACTAATGAAAAACTGTTTTTT.

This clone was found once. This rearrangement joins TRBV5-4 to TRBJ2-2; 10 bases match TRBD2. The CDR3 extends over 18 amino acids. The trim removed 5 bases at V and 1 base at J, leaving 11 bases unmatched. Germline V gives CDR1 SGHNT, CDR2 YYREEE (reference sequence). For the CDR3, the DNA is TGTGCCAGCAGGGACTGGACTAGCGGAAAGTGGAACACCGGGGAGCTGTTTTTT. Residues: CASRDWTSGKWNTGELFF.